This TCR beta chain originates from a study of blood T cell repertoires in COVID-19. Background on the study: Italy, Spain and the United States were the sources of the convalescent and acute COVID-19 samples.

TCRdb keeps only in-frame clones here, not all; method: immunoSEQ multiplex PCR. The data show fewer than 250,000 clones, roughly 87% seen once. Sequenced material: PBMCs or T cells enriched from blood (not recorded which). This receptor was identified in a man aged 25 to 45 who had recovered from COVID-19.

The CDR3 loop reads CASSLKPGVYEQYF. CDR3 nucleotides: TGCGCCAGCAGCTTGAAACCGGGGGTCTACGAGCAGTACTTC. The chain has TRBV5-1 and TRBJ2-7; D is possibly TRBD2 (6 bases). Looked up from germline, CDR1 is SGHRS and CDR2 is YFSETQ. The CDR3 extends over 14 amino acids. The V and J ends lost 1 base and 3 bases respectively, with 11 bases between them.